The clone carrying this T cell receptor (beta chain) was seen a handful of times. The source of the sample is a study of T cells in Graves' hyperthyroidism and ophthalmopathy. The TCR beta CDR3 regions underwent amplification using RNA transcripts as the source. HTBI primers drove first-round RT-PCR of the TCR CDR3. TCRdb reprocessed the multiplex PCR reads with MiXCR, giving one entry per CDR3 protein. Counted here are about 520,000 distinct CDR3 sequences, around 20% occurring once; the ten biggest clones make up 26%. Patients having uncontrolled infection, another autoimmune disease, pregnancy or lactation were not included. The length of the CDR3 is 15 residues. The germline V and J ends were trimmed by 1 base and 1 base, with 11 bases remaining between them. CDR1 MGHRA and CDR2 YSYEKL come from the germline V gene.

Sample: blood. The chain links TRBV4-1 to TRBJ2-7; tentatively, D is TRBD1 (6 bases). The source is a young man with Graves' hyperthyroidism. CDR3 nucleotides: TGCGCCAGCAGCCAAGTGAGGACAGCTTCCTACGAGCAGTACTTC. It codes for CASSQVRTASYEQYF.